A single sample gave rise to the 32 T cell receptor beta chains below, sequenced in a study of blood T cell repertoires in COVID-19. Sequencing used immunoSEQ multiplex PCR; TCRdb keeps in-frame clones, though not all of them. Here the sample spans tens of thousands of clones, around nine tenths being singletons. The sample comprised peripheral blood. The receptors here all came from a man older than 75 with active or convalescent COVID-19.

The chain has TRBV7-9 and TRBJ2-6, with 10 bases lining up with TRBD1. From germline, CDR1 is SEHNR and CDR2 FQNEAQ (reference sequence). This CDR3 has 18 residues. J was trimmed by 0 bases and V by 1 base; bases with no gene match: 3. The CDR3 DNA reads as TGTGCCAGCAGCTTAGTCGGGACAGGGGTCTCTGGGGCCAACGTCCTGACTTTC. Its protein is CASSLVGTGVSGANVLTF. Full variable domain (rest looked up from reference TRBV7-9 and TRBJ2-6): DTGVSQNPRHKITKRGQNVTFRCDPISEHNRLYWYRQTLGQGPEFLTYFQNEAQLEKSRLLSDRFSAERPKGSFSTLEIQRTEQGDSAMYLCASSLVGTGVSGANVLTFGAGSRLTVL.

The chain joins TRBV6-5 to TRBJ2-2; TRBD1 is a possible D gene (6 bases). The CDR3 covers 13 residues. Germline V lookup: CDR1 MNHEY, CDR2 SVGAGI. The CDR3 loop reads CASLRGNTGELFF. The CDR3 coding sequence is TGTGCATCCCTCAGGGGCAACACCGGGGAGCTGTTTTTT.

This chain uses TRBV2 with TRBJ2-1; 7 nucleotides match TRBD1. Looked up from germline, CDR1 is SNHLY and CDR2 is FYNNEI. Trimming removed 6 bases from V and 9 bases from J; junction bases left unmatched: 8. This CDR3 has 13 residues. DNA for the CDR3: TGTGCCAGCAGGGGACAGCTTTTCGCTGAGCAGTTCTTC. As protein: CASRGQLFAEQFF.

This clone was seen only once. This sequence joins TRBV4-1 and TRBJ1-5, with D possibly being TRBD1 (5 bases). Germline V gene lookup returns CDR1 MGHRA and CDR2 YSYEKL. V was pared by 0 bases and J by 0 bases, with 12 bases between. This CDR3 contains 17 residues. The CDR3 spells CASSQEARDYSNQPQHF. The CDR3 DNA is TGCGCCAGCAGCCAAGAGGCCAGGGACTATAGCAATCAGCCCCAGCATTTT.

This chain uses TRBV6-6 with TRBJ2-5, with D maybe TRBD2 (5 bases). The CDR3 totals 13 residues. V was cut by 7 bases and J by 5 bases, with 14 bases left in between. Germline loops: CDR1 MNHNY, CDR2 SVGAGI (reference sequence). CDR3 region: CASTGGLGETQYF. The CDR3 DNA reads TGTGCCAGCACCGGCGGACTTGGGGAGACCCAGTACTTC.

The chain recombines TRBV2 with TRBJ1-5; D is uncertain. Trimming took 0 bases from V and 6 from J, leaving 9 bases between them. Germline V CDR1 and CDR2: SNHLY, FYNNEI. CDR3 size: 14 residues. DNA of the CDR3: TGTGCCAGCAGTGAAGCGCTTCTGGCTCAGCCCCAGCATTTT. This codes for CASSEALLAQPQHF.

This chain links TRBV6-1 with TRBJ1-1; possible D gene TRBD1, 6 bases. Germline assignment: CDR1 MNHNS and CDR2 SASEGT. The CDR3 is 15 amino acids. Trimming shortened V by 1 base and J by 3 bases, and 12 bases separated the two germline ends. The CDR3 DNA sequence: TGTGCCAGCAGTGAAGACAGGGTGGGGGACACTGAAGCTTTCTTT. Translated: CASSEDRVGDTEAFF.

This sequence joins TRBV28 and TRBJ1-5; 11 bases fit TRBD1. This CDR3 has 15 residues. CDR1 MDHEN and CDR2 SYDVKM come from the germline V gene. V lost 2 bases to trimming and J lost 7 bases; unmatched junction nucleotides: 4. CDR3 bases: TGTGCCAGCAGTTTACGGACAGGGGGCGGGCAGCCCCAGCATTTT. It translates to CASSLRTGGGQPQHF. The complete variable domain, with remaining parts taken from reference TRBV28 and TRBJ1-5, reads DVKVTQSSRYLVKRTGEKVFLECVQDMDHENMFWYRQDPGLGLRLIYFSYDVKMKEKGDIPEGYSVSREKKERFSLILESASTNQTSMYLCASSLRTGGGQPQHFGDGTRLSIL.

This clone was recorded a few times. The chain joins TRBV19 to TRBJ1-5, with D possibly TRBD1 on 6 matching bases. This CDR3 is built from 15 residues. The germline gives CDR1 LNHDA, CDR2 SQIVND (reference sequence). Between the trimmed V and J ends, which lost 6 bases and 6 bases, there was a span of 18 bases. CDR3 sequence: CASSQGGGFGQPQHF. The CDR3 DNA follows: TGTGCCAGTAGCCAAGGGGGGGGATTCGGTCAGCCCCAGCATTTT. Together with reference TRBV19 and TRBJ1-5, the CDR3 gives the full variable domain: DGGITQSPKYLFRKEGQNVTLSCEQNLNHDAMYWYRQDPGQGLRLIYYSQIVNDFQKGDIAEGYSVSREKKESFPLTVTSAQKNPTAFYLCASSQGGGFGQPQHFGDGTRLSIL.

Only one count was recorded for this clone. The chain joins TRBV15 to TRBJ2-2; D perhaps matches TRBD1 (5 bases). V was clipped by 2 bases and J by 0 bases, with 10 bases between them. Germline CDR1 and CDR2: LNHNV and YYDKDF (reference sequence). This CDR3 is 16 amino acids long. This CDR3 is CATSRNRFANTGELFF. CDR3 nucleotide sequence: TGTGCCACCAGCAGAAACAGGTTCGCGAACACCGGGGAGCTGTTTTTT.

This chain uses TRBV3-1 (or the pseudogene TRBV3-2) with TRBJ2-5, with TRBD1 matching 10 bases. This CDR3 has 15 residues. Germline loops: CDR1 LGHDT, CDR2 YNNKEL (reference sequence). V shed 4 bases and J 1 base; nucleotides not matched to a gene: 3. This CDR3 is CASSRRTGGQETQYF. The CDR3 DNA is TGTGCCAGCAGCCGACGGACAGGGGGCCAAGAGACCCAGTACTTC.

V and J are TRBV19 and TRBJ1-3, with D possibly matching TRBD1 (6 bases). Germline CDR1 and CDR2: LNHDA and SQIVND (reference sequence). Trimming left V 7 bases short and J 0 bases short, with 37 bases between. The CDR3 spans 23 residues. The CDR3 nucleotides read TGTGCCAGTAATGGAAGAGGTCTATCCCGGACAGTTGGTAATGGGAGCTCTGGAAACACCATATATTTT. It yields the protein CASNGRGLSRTVGNGSSGNTIYF.

The chain employs TRBV28 and TRBJ2-3; possibly TRBD1 for D (5 bases). The CDR3 runs to 12 residues. V was clipped by 8 bases and J by 2 bases, with 8 bases between them. The germline V gene has CDR1 MDHEN and CDR2 SYDVKM. CDR3 bases: TGTGCCAGCCGACAGACCACAGATACGCAGTATTTT. It encodes CASRQTTDTQYF.

The chain uses TRBV12-3 or TRBV12-4 and TRBJ1-4; 7 bases align to TRBD1. Trimming cost V 8 bases and J 3 bases; bases outside gene matches: 3. The CDR3 sequence is 13 residues long. CDR3 amino acids: CASGTEPNEKLFF. The CDR3 coding sequence is TGTGCCAGCGGGACAGAGCCTAATGAAAAACTGTTTTTT.

This chain joins TRBV19 and TRBJ1-1; unclear D gene. Germline V CDR1 and CDR2: LNHDA, SQIVND (reference sequence). The V end was cut by 9 bases, the J end by 0 bases, with 11 bases between. The CDR3 extends over 13 amino acids. This chain's CDR3 is CASHRGVNTEAFF. CDR3 bases: TGTGCCAGCCATCGCGGAGTGAACACTGAAGCTTTCTTT.

The chain combines TRBV5-1 with TRBJ2-1; 10 bases are shared with TRBD2. This CDR3 comprises 17 residues. The ends lost 3 bases at V and 8 bases at J; junction bases unmatched: 14. CDR1 is SGHRS and CDR2 is YFSETQ in the germline V gene. The CDR3 sequence: CASSSPPLAGGYDEQFF. The CDR3 DNA reads as TGCGCCAGCAGCTCCCCTCCCTTAGCGGGGGGTTACGATGAGCAGTTCTTC.

The chain couples TRBV5-5 to TRBJ2-1; maybe TRBD2 (6 bases). The CDR3 consists of 14 residues. V dropped 7 bases and J dropped 2 bases, with 13 bases sitting between them. CDR1 is SGHKS and CDR2 is YYEKEE in the germline V gene (reference sequence). CDR3 in amino acids: CASEWGVTYNEQFF. CDR3 sequence (DNA): TGTGCCAGCGAGTGGGGGGTCACCTACAATGAGCAGTTCTTC.

The V and J genes are TRBV6-1 and TRBJ2-2; 8 bases are a match to TRBD1. Germline CDR1 MNHNS, CDR2 SASEGT. V trimming: 4 bases; J trimming: 17 bases; junction bases outside the gene matches: 9. The CDR3 contains 12 residues. DNA of the CDR3: TGTGCCAGCAGTGCACCCGGGACAGGCGCTTTTTTT. The encoded protein is CASSAPGTGAFF.

This chain links TRBV11-2 with TRBJ2-1, with D possibly TRBD2 on 5 matching bases. Germline CDR1 and CDR2: SGHAT and FQNNGV. V gave up 2 bases and J gave up 2 bases, with 13 bases separating them. This CDR3 is built from 16 residues. CDR3 nucleotides: TGTGCCAGCAGCTTAATGGTAGCGAAACCCTACAATGAGCAGTTCTTC. Translating it yields CASSLMVAKPYNEQFF.

CDR3 in amino acids: CASARTVANYGYTF. CDR3 DNA: TGTGCCAGCGCCAGGACAGTGGCAAACTATGGCTACACCTTC. The gene calls are TRBV11-2 and TRBJ1-2; the D gene is possibly TRBD1 (6 bases). Germline V gene sequence: CDR1 SGHAT, CDR2 FQNNGV. The CDR3 contains 14 residues. V lost 8 bases to trimming and J lost 2 bases, with 15 bases between them. Based on the CDR3 plus reference TRBV11-2 and TRBJ1-2, the full variable domain is EAGVAQSPRYKIIEKRQSVAFWCNPISGHATLYWYQQILGQGPKLLIQFQNNGVVDDSQLPKDRFSAERLKGVDSTLKIQPAKLEDSAVYLCASARTVANYGYTFGSGTRLTVV.

The V call is TRBV6-6, the J call TRBJ1-2; 10 bases fit TRBD1. The CDR3 covers 13 residues. V was pared by 6 bases and J by 5 bases, with 3 bases of the junction left unmatched. The V gene's germline CDR1 is MNHNY and CDR2 SVGAGI (reference sequence). In nucleotides, the CDR3 is TGTGCCAGCAGAGGACAGGGGGAATATGGCTACACCTTC. It yields the protein CASRGQGEYGYTF.

The chain employs TRBV5-1 and TRBJ2-7, with 10 bases identical to TRBD2. Per germline, CDR1 SGHRS and CDR2 YFSETQ. CDR3 size: 18 residues. J was trimmed by 2 bases and V by 0 bases; bases with no gene match: 11. CDR3: CASSLVGSGLAPTYEQYV. CDR3 DNA: TGCGCCAGCAGCTTGGTAGGGTCGGGACTAGCGCCAACCTACGAGCAGTACGTC.

The chain recombines TRBV3-1 (or the pseudogene TRBV3-2) with TRBJ1-4; D may be TRBD1 (6 bases). Between the trimmed V and J ends, which lost 2 bases and 4 bases, there was a span of 17 bases. Per the germline V gene, CDR1 is LGHDT and CDR2 is YNNKEL (reference sequence). This CDR3 is built from 17 residues. CDR3 nucleotides: TGTGCCAGCAGCCAAATGACTAACAGGGCTGGTAATGAAAAACTGTTTTTT. Translated: CASSQMTNRAGNEKLFF.

The chain has TRBV7-2 and TRBJ1-4; unclear D gene. Per germline, CDR1 SGHTA and CDR2 FQGNSA. This CDR3 spans 14 amino acids. Trimming stripped 5 bases from V and 4 bases from J, with 11 bases between. CDR3 DNA: TGTGCCAGCAGCGCCGCTGGGCATAATGAAAAACTGTTTTTT. It specifies CASSAAGHNEKLFF.

V is TRBV3-1 (or the pseudogene TRBV3-2) and J is TRBJ2-2; TRBD1 matches at 7 bases. The CDR3 runs 14 residues. V lost 2 bases and J lost 6; bases outside the gene matches: 3. Germline V CDR1 and CDR2: LGHDT, YNNKEL (reference sequence). CDR3 sequence reads: CASSQPQGPGELFF. CDR3 bases: TGTGCCAGCAGCCAACCACAGGGGCCCGGGGAGCTGTTTTTT.

The chain joins TRBV30 to TRBJ1-6; D remains ambiguous. V lost 7 bases and J lost 10, with 17 bases in between. Germline V gives CDR1 GTSNPN, CDR2 SVGIG (reference sequence). CDR3 size: 13 residues. CDR3 DNA sequence: TGTGCCTTTTCGTCGGTTCTCAGGTCACCCCTCCACTTT. Its translation: CAFSSVLRSPLHF.

The rearrangement uses TRBV3-1 (or the pseudogene TRBV3-2) and TRBJ2-2, with 7 nucleotides matching TRBD2. Germline CDR1 is LGHDT and CDR2 is YNNKEL (reference sequence). The CDR3 spans 14 residues. The trim removed 4 bases at V and 7 bases at J, leaving 6 bases unmatched. CDR3 bases: TGTGCCAGCAGCCCGGCGGGGGTAGACGGGGAGCTGTTTTTT. Translated, it gives CASSPAGVDGELFF.

The V gene is TRBV7-9, the J gene TRBJ1-2; 7 bases map to TRBD1. Germline CDR1 reads SEHNR; CDR2 reads FQNEAQ (reference sequence). J gave up 10 bases and V 6 bases, and 11 bases lay outside the gene matches. This CDR3 has 13 residues. The CDR3 sequence: CASRPSTGAVYTF. In DNA, the CDR3 is TGTGCCAGCAGACCGTCCACAGGGGCCGTCTACACCTTC.

V and J are TRBV27 and TRBJ1-4, with a tentative D call TRBD1 (6 bases). V shed 3 bases and J shed 0 bases, with 14 bases lying between them. Germline V gives CDR1 MNHEY, CDR2 SMNVEV (reference sequence). This CDR3 has 17 residues. For the CDR3, the DNA is TGTGCCAGCAGTTTCTCCGGTCAGGGGACAACTAATGAAAAACTGTTTTTT. It translates to CASSFSGQGTTNEKLFF.

This chain uses TRBV19 with TRBJ1-3; the D gene is possibly TRBD1 (5 bases). The CDR3 spans 15 residues. Per the germline V gene, CDR1 is LNHDA and CDR2 is SQIVND (reference sequence). The V end lost 4 bases, the J end lost 0 bases, and 10 bases lay between the germline ends. Here the CDR3 DNA reads TGTGCCAGTAGTAATACAGGAGACTCTGGAAACACCATATATTTT. This translates into CASSNTGDSGNTIYF.

This clone has more than one count but fewer than ten. This chain connects TRBV2 to TRBJ1-5, with a possible D match to TRBD1 (6 bases). Germline loops: CDR1 SNHLY, CDR2 FYNNEI. The CDR3 has 15 residues. The V end was cut by 5 bases, the J end by 0 bases, with 11 bases between. CDR3 sequence reads: CASSREQGSNQPQHF. CDR3 coding DNA: TGTGCCAGCAGTCGAGAACAGGGTAGCAATCAGCCCCAGCATTTT.

The V call is TRBV5-4, the J call TRBJ2-3, with unresolved D. The CDR3 spans 15 residues. The V end lost 0 bases, the J end lost 2 bases, and 10 bases lay between the germline ends. In germline, CDR1 is SGHNT, CDR2 YYREEE (reference sequence). CDR3 nucleotide sequence: TGTGCCAGCAGCTTGGAACTTCCCAACACAGATACGCAGTATTTT. It specifies CASSLELPNTDTQYF. Filled out from reference TRBV5-4 and TRBJ2-3, the complete variable domain reads ETGVTQSPTHLIKTRGQQVTLRCSSQSGHNTVSWYQQALGQGPQFIFQYYREEENGRGNFPPRFSGLQFPNYSSELNVNALELDDSALYLCASSLELPNTDTQYFGPGTRLTVL.